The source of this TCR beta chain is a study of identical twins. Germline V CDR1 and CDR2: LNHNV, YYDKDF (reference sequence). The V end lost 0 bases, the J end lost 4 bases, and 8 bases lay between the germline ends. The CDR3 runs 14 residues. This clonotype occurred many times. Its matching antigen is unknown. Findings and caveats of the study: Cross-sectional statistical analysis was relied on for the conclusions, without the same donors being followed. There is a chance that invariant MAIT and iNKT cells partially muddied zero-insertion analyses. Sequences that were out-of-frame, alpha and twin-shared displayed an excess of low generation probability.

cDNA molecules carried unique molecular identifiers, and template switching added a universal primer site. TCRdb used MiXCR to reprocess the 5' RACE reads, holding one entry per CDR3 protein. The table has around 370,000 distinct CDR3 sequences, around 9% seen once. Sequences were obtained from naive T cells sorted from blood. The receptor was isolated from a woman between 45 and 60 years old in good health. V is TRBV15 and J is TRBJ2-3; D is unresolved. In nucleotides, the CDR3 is TGTGCCACCAGCAGAGATAGATTGGCAGATACGCAGTATTTT. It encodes CATSRDRLADTQYF.